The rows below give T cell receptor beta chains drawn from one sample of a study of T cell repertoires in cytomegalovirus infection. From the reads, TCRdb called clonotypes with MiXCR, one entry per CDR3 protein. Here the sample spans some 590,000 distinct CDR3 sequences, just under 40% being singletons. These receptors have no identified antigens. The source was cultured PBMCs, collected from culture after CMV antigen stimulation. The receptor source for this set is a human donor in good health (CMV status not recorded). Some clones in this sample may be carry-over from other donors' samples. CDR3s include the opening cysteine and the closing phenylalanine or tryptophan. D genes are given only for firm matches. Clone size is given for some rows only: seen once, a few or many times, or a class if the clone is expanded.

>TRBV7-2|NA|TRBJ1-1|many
TGTGCCAGCAGCTTAGTCGACAGGAACACTGAAGCTTTCTTT
CASSLVDRNTEAFF
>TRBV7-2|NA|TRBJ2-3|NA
TGTGCCAGCAGCTCTATCCTGCTAGCACCAGAGTTGGATACGCAGTATTTT
CASSSILLAPELDTQYF
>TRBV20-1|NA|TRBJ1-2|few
TGCAGTGCCGAGGGCAGGGCCGGGTATGGCTACACCTTC
CSAEGRAGYGYTF
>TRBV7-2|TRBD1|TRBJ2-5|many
TGTGCCAGCAGCGCCCGACAGGGTCCCAGCCCCCAGTACTTC
CASSARQGPSPQYF
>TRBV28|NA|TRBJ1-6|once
TGTGCCAGCAGTCCACCACTTTCACCCCTCCACTTT
CASSPPLSPLHF
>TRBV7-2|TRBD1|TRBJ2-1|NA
TGTGCCAGCAGCTTAATGGCCTCGACAGGGTTTGGTTTCTTC
CASSLMASTGFGFF
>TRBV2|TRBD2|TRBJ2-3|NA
TGTGCCAGCCAACCCCAGCGGGGTCAAGATACGCAGTATTTT
CASQPQRGQDTQYF
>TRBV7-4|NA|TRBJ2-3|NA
TGTGCCAGCACCATGGGACCTCCCTATACGCAGTATTTT
CASTMGPPYTQYF
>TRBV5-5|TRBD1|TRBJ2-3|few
TGTGCCAGCAGCTCGGGACAGTACACAGATACGCAGTATTTT
CASSSGQYTDTQYF
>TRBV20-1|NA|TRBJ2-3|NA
TGCAGTGCTCAGCAGGGGGGTACAGATACGCAGTATTTT
CSAQQGGTDTQYF
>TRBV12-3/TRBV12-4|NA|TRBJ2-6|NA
TGTGCCAGCAGTTTTTTGTATCCTGGGTCGGGGGCCAACGTCCTGACTTTC
CASSFLYPGSGANVLTF
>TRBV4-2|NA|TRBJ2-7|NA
TGTGCCAGCAGCCAAGATCATGGACACAGCTCCTACGAGCAGTACTTC
CASSQDHGHSSYEQYF
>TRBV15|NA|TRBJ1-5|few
TGTGCCACCAGGTCGCAGGGTAATCAGCCCCAGCATTTT
CATRSQGNQPQHF
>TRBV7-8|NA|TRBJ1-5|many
TGTGCCAGCAGCTTGACAGGCAGCTATCAGCCCCAGCATTTT
CASSLTGSYQPQHF
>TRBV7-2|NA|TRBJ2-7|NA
TGTGCCAGCAGCTTAAGTCGTCTATACTACGAGCAGTACTTC
CASSLSRLYYEQYF
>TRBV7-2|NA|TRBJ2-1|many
TGTGCCAGCAGCTTTCGCGGGGCCTACAATGAGCAGTTCTTC
CASSFRGAYNEQFF
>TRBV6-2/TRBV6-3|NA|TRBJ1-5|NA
TGTGCCAGCTCACTCGACAAGGGGAATCAGCCCCAGCATTTT
CASSLDKGNQPQHF
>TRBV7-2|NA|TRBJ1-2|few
TGTGCCAGCAGCTTAGATGAAAGGTGGTACTATGGCTACACCTTC
CASSLDERWYYGYTF
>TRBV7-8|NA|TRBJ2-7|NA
TGTGCCAGCAGCTTACCCGCTAGCGACTCCTACGAGCAGTACTTC
CASSLPASDSYEQYF
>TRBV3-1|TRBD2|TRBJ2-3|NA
TGTGCCAGCAGCCTCGGGGGAGGGTCGGGGACGCAGTATTTT
CASSLGGGSGTQYF
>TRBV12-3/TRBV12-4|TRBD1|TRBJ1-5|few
TGTGCCAGCAGTATATGGACAGGGGGCAACAATCAGCCCCAGCATTTT
CASSIWTGGNNQPQHF
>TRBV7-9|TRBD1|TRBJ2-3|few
TGTGCCAGCAGTAAGACAGGGCATCCCACAGATACGCAGTATTTT
CASSKTGHPTDTQYF
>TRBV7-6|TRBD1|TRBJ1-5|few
TGTGCCAGCAGCTCGGAGGCCAGGGGGAGTCAGCCCCAGCATTTT
CASSSEARGSQPQHF
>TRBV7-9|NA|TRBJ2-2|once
TGTGCCAGCGTTCGGGAAATCGACGGGGAGCTGTTTTTT
CASVREIDGELFF
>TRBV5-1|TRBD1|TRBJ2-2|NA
TGCGCCAGTAGGCTGGGACAGGGGACCGGGGAGCTGTTTTTT
CASRLGQGTGELFF
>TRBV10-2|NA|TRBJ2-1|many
TGCGCCAGCAGGGAGGCTACCCTCAATGAGCAGTTCTTC
CASREATLNEQFF
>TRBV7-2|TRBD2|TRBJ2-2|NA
TGTGCCTGCAGAGGGATAGCGGGGGCCAACACCGGGGAGCTGTTTTTT
CACRGIAGANTGELFF
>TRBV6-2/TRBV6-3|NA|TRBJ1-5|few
TGTGCCAGCAGTTACTCGGGTCAACGCCCCCAGCATTTT
CASSYSGQRPQHF
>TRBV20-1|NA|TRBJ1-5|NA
TGCAGTGCTAGAGAAGGCAGGTACTATCAGCCCCAGCATTTT
CSAREGRYYQPQHF
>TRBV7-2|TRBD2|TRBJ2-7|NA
TGTGCCAGCAGCCCCCGGGGAGCGGGGGGCCCCCACGAGCTGTACTTC
CASSPRGAGGPHELYF
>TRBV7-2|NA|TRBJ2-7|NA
TGTGCCAGCAGCGCACAGCTAAGCTCCTACGAGCAGTACTTC
CASSAQLSSYEQYF
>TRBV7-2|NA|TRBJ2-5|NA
TGTGCCAGCAGCTTAGCGCCTAGCGTCCAAGAGACCCAGTACTTC
CASSLAPSVQETQYF
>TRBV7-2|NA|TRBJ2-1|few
TGTGCCAGCAGCTTAGACAACTACAATGAGCAGTTCTTC
CASSLDNYNEQFF
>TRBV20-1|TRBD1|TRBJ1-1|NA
TGCAGTGCCGTGACAGGGGCCGGGGGAGAGACTGAAGCTTTCTTT
CSAVTGAGGETEAFF
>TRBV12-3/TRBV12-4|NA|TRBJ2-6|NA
TGTGCCAGCAGTACCAATCTACAGGGTAAAGTCCACTTAGGGGCCAACGTCCTGACTTTC
CASSTNLQGKVHLGANVLTF
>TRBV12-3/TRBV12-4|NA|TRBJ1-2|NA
TGTGCCAGCAGTTTCCGGACAAATAACTATGGCTACACCTTC
CASSFRTNNYGYTF
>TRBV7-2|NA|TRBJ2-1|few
TGTGCCAGCAGCTTAGCGGATAGCGGTTCATACTCCTACAATGAGCAGTTCTTC
CASSLADSGSYSYNEQFF
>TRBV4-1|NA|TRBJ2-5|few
TGCGCCAGCAGCCGCACCGGTCTCGGTCGGGAGACCCAGTACTTC
CASSRTGLGRETQYF
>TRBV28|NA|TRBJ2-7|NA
TGTGCCAGCAGTTTGAGACTCCGCTCCTACGAGCAGTACTTC
CASSLRLRSYEQYF
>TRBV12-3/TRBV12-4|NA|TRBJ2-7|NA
TGTGCCAGCAGTTTGTGGTCAGCCTACGAGCAGTACTTC
CASSLWSAYEQYF